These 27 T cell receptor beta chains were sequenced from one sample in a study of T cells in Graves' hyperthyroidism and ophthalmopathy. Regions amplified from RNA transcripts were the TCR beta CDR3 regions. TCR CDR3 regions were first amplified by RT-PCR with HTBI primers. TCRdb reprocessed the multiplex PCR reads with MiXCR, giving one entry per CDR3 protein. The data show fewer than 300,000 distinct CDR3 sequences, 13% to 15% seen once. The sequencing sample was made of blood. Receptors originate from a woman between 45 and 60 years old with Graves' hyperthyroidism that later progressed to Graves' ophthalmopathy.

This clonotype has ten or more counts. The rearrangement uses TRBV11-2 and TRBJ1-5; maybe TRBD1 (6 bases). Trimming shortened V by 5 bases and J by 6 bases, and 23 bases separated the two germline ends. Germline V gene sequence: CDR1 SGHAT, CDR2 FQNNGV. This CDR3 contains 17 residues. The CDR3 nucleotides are TGTGCCAGCAGCCATTCCACTGACAGGACCCAAGGTCAGCCCCAGCATTTT. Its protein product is CASSHSTDRTQGQPQHF. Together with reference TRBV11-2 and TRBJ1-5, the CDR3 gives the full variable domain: EAGVAQSPRYKIIEKRQSVAFWCNPISGHATLYWYQQILGQGPKLLIQFQNNGVVDDSQLPKDRFSAERLKGVDSTLKIQPAKLEDSAVYLCASSHSTDRTQGQPQHFGDGTRLSIL.

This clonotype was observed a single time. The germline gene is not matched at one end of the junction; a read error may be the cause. CDR3 in amino acids: CGSSLTDTQYF. CDR3 nucleotide sequence: TGTGGCAGCTCACTCACAGATACGCAGTATTTC. The J gene is TRBJ2-3, the V gene TRBV18; no reliable D call. CDR1 is KGHSH and CDR2 is LQKENI in the germline V gene. The CDR3 is made up of 11 amino acids. Full variable domain (missing parts from reference TRBV18 and TRBJ2-3): NAGVMQNPRHLVRRRGQEARLRCSPMKGHSHVYWYRQLPEEGLKFMVYLQKENIIDESGMPKERFSAEFPKEGPSILRIQQVVRGDSAAYFCGSSLTDTQYFGPGTRLTVL.

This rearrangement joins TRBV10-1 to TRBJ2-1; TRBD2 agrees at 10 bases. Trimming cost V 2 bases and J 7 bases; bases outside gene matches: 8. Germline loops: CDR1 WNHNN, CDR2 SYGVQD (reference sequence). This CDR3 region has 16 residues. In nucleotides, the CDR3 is TGCGCCAGCAGTGAGCAAGCTAGCGGGAGATCGAATGAGCAGTTCTTC. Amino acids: CASSEQASGRSNEQFF.

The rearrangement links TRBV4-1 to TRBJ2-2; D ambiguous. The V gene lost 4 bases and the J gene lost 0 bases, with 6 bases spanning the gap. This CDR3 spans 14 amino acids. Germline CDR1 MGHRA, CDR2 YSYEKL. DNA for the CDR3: TGCGCCAGCAGCCTCCGATCGAACACCGGGGAGCTGTTTTTT. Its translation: CASSLRSNTGELFF.

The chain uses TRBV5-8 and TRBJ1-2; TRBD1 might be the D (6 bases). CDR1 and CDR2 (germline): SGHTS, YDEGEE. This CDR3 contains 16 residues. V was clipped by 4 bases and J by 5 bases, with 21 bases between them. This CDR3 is CASSLPTGQRTYGYTF. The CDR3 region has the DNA TGTGCCAGCAGCCTCCCGACTGGACAGCGGACTTATGGCTACACCTTC.

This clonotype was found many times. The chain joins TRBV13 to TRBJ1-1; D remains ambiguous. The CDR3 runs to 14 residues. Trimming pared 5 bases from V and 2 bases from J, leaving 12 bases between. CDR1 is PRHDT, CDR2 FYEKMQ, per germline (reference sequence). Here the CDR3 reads CASSVNRQNTEAFF. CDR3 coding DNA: TGTGCCAGCAGCGTCAATCGACAAAACACTGAAGCTTTCTTT.

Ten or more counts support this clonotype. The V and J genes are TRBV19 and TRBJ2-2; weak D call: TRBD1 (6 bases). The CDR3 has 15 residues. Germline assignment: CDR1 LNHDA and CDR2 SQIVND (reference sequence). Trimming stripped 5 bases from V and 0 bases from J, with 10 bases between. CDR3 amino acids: CASSWGRSNTGELFF. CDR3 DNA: TGTGCCAGTAGTTGGGGGCGTTCGAACACCGGGGAGCTGTTTTTT.

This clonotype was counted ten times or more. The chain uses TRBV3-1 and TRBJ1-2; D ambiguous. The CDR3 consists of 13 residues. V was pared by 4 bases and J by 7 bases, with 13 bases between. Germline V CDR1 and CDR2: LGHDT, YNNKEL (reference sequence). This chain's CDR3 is CASSPGRTGGYTF. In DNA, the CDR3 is TGTGCCAGCAGCCCCGGCAGAACGGGTGGCTACACCTTC.

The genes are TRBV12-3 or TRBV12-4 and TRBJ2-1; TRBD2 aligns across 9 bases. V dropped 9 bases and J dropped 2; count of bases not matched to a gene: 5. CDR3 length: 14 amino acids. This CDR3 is CASWREGAYNEQFF. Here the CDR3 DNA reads TGTGCCAGTTGGCGGGAGGGCGCCTACAATGAGCAGTTCTTC.

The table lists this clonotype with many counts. The CDR3 here is CASNWLSSTDTQYF. CDR3 nucleotide sequence: TGTGCCAGCAACTGGCTATCTAGCACAGATACGCAGTATTTT. This rearrangement joins TRBV27 to TRBJ2-3; D is unclear. CDR1 is MNHEY and CDR2 is SMNVEV in the germline V gene (reference sequence). Trimming stripped 7 bases from V and 0 bases from J, with 11 bases between. The CDR3 runs to 14 residues.

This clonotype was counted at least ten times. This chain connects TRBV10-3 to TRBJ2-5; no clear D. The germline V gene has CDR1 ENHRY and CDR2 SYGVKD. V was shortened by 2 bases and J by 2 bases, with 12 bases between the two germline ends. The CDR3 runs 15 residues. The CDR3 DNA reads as TGTGCCATCAGTGAGAAACCTACACAGCAAGAGACCCAGTACTTC. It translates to CAISEKPTQQETQYF.

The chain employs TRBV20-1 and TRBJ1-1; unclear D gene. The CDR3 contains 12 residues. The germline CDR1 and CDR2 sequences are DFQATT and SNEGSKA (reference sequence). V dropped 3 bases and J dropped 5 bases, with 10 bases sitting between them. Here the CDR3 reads CSARVVETEAFF. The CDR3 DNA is TGCAGTGCTAGGGTCGTAGAAACTGAAGCTTTCTTT.

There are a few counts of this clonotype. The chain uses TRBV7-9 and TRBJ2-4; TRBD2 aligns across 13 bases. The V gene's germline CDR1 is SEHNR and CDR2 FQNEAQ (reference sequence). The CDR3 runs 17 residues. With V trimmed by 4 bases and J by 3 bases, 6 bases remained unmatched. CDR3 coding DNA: TGTGCCAGCAGCTCTTGGACTAGCGGGAGTAGCAAAAACATTCAGTACTTC. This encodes CASSSWTSGSSKNIQYF.

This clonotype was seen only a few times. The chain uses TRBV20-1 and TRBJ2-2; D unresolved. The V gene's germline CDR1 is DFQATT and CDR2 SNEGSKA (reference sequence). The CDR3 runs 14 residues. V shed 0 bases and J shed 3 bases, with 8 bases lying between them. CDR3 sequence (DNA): TGCAGTGCTAGAGATGGGATCGACACCGGGGAGCTGTTTTTT. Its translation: CSARDGIDTGELFF.

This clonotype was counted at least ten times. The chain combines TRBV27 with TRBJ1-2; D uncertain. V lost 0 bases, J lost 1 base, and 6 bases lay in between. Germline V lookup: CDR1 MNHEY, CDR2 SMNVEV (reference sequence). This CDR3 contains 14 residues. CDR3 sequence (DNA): TGTGCCAGCAGTTTATCCAAGGGTAACTATGGCTACACCTTC. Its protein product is CASSLSKGNYGYTF.

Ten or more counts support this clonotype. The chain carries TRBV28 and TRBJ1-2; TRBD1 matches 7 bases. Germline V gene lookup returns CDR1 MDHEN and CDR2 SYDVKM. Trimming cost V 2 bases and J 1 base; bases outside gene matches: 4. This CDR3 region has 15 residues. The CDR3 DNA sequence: TGTGCCAGCAGTTTAGACAGGGTTTATAACTATGGCTACACCTTC. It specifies CASSLDRVYNYGYTF.

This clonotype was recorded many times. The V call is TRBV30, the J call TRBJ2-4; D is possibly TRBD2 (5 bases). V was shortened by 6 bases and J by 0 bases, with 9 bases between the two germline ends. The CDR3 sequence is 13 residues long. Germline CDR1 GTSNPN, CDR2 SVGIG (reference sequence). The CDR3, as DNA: TGTGCCTGCGAGGGAGTAGCCAAAAACATTCAGTACTTC. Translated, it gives CACEGVAKNIQYF.

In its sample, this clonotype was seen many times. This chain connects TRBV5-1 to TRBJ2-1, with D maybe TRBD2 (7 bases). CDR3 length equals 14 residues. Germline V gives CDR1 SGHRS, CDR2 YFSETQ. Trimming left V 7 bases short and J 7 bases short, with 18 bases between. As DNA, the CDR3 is TGCGCCAGCGCGACGGGGGGCCCCTTGAATGAGCAGTTCTTC. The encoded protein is CASATGGPLNEQFF.

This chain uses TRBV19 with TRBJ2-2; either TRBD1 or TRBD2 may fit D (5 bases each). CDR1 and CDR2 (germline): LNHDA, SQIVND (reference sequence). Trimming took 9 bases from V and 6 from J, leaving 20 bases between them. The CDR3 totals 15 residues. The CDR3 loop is CASLQLNEGSGELFF. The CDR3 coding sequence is TGTGCCAGCCTCCAACTGAACGAGGGGTCCGGGGAGCTGTTTTTT.

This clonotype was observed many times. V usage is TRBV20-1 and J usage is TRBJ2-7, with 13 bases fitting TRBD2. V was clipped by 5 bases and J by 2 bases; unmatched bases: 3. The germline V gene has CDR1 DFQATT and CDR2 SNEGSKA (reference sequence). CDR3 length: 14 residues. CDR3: CSAAGTSGTYEQYF. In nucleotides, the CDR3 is TGCAGTGCTGCCGGGACTAGCGGGACCTACGAGCAGTACTTC.

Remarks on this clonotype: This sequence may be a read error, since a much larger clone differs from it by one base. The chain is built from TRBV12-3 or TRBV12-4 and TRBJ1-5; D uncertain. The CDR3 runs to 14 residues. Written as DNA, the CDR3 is TGTGCCGGCAGTTTTAATTCAGGCAATCAGCCCCAGCATTTT. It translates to CAGSFNSGNQPQHF.

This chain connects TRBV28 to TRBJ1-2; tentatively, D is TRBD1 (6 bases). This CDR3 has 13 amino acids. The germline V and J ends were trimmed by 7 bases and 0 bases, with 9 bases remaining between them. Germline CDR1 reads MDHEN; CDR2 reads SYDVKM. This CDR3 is CASTTGSNYGYTF. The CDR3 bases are TGTGCCAGCACCACAGGGTCTAACTATGGCTACACCTTC.

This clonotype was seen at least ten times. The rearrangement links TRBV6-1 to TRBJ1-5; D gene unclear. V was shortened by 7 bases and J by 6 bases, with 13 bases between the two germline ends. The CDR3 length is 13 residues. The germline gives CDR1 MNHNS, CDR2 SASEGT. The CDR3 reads CASTQLVGQPQHF. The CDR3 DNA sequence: TGTGCCAGCACTCAACTCGTTGGTCAGCCCCAGCATTTT.

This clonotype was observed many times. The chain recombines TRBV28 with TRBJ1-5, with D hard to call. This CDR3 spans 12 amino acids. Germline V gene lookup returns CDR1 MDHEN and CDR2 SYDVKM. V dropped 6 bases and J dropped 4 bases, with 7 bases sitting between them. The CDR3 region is CASSDDNQPQHF. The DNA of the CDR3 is TGTGCCAGCAGCGACGATAATCAGCCCCAGCATTTT.

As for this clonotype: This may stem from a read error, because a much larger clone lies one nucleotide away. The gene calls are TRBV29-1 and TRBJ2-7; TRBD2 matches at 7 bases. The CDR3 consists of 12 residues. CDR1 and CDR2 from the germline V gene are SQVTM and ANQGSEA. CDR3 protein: CGVLTSFYEQYF. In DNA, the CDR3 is TGCGGCGTCCTGACTAGCTTCTACGAGCAGTACTTC.

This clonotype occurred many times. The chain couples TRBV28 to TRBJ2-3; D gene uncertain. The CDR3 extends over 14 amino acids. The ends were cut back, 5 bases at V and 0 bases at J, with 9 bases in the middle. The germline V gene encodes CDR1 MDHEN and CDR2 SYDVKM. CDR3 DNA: TGTGCCAGCAGTCCGCCTTGGAGCACAGATACGCAGTATTTT. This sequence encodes CASSPPWSTDTQYF.

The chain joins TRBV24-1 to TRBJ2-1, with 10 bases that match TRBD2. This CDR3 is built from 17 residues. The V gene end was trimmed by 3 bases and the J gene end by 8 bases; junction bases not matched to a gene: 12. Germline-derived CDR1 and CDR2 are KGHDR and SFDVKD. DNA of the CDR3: TGTGCCACCAGTGATCCTACCACAGCGGGAGGGAGACATGAGCAGTTCTTC. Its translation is CATSDPTTAGGRHEQFF.